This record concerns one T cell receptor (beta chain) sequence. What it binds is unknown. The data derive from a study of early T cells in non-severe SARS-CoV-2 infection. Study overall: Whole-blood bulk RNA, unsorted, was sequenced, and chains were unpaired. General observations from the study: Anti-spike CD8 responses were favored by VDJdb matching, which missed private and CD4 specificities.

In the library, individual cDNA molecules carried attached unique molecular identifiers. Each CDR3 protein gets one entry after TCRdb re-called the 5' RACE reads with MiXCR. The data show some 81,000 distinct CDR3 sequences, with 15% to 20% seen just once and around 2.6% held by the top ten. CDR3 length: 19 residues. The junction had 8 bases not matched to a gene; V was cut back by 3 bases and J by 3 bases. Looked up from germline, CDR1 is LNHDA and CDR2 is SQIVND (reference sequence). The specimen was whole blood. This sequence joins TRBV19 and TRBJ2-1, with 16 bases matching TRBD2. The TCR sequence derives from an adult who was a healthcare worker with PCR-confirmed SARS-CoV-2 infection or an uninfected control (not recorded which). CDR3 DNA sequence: TGTGCCAGTAGTATCGAGGGACTAGCGGGAGGGCCGGTCTACAATGAGCAGTTCTTC. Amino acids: CASSIEGLAGGPVYNEQFF. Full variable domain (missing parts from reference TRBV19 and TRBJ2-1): DGGITQSPKYLFRKEGQNVTLSCEQNLNHDAMYWYRQDPGQGLRLIYYSQIVNDFQKGDIAEGYSVSREKKESFPLTVTSAQKNPTAFYLCASSIEGLAGGPVYNEQFFGPGTRLTVL.